This TCR beta chain was documented in a study of blood T cell repertoires in COVID-19. At the level of the study: Whether acute or convalescent, the COVID-19 samples came from the United States, Italy and Spain.

V lost 4 bases to trimming and J lost 1 base, with 17 bases between them. Germline CDR1 is LNHDA and CDR2 is SQIVND (reference sequence). CDR3 length: 16 amino acids. This clone has a single count. The repertoire was sequenced with immunoSEQ multiplex PCR; TCRdb's copy has only in-frame clones and lacks some. Of about 96,000 clones listed, about 90% were seen once; the top ten hold around 4%. Those enrolled in Seattle joined during active infection and were followed longitudinally afterward. The receptor's source is a human donor with COVID-19, enrolled during active disease. The donor label of this sample is uncertain. The source material was peripheral blood. The chain links TRBV19 to TRBJ2-7, with D possibly being TRBD1 (6 bases). The CDR3, as DNA: TGTGCCAGTAGTAAGAGCAGGAGGACAGAGTCCTACGAGCAGTACTTC. Translation gives CASSKSRRTESYEQYF. The whole variable domain, filled in from reference TRBV19 and TRBJ2-7, reads DGGITQSPKYLFRKEGQNVTLSCEQNLNHDAMYWYRQDPGQGLRLIYYSQIVNDFQKGDIAEGYSVSREKKESFPLTVTSAQKNPTAFYLCASSKSRRTESYEQYFGPGTRLTVT.